This entry lists 3 T cell receptor beta chains sequenced from one sample in a study of regulatory T cells in long-lasting Graves disease. Arm-PCR of CDR3 regions with iRepertoire HTBI primers generated TCR beta libraries. MiXCR was run by TCRdb on the multiplex PCR reads, yielding one entry per CDR3 protein. The sample records 400,000 or so distinct CDR3 sequences, 23% being singletons. Time point meaning: persistent/refractory GD, antithyroid drugs over 5 years with positive TRAb. TCR sequences were obtained from RNA taken from PBMCs. Specimen: peripheral blood mononuclear cells (PBMCs), collected when the disease was refractory, from a patient treated with antithyroid drugs. The receptors shown here come from a female donor with Graves disease.

This clonotype was counted a few times. V is TRBV30 and J is TRBJ1-5; no definite D call. Between the trimmed V and J ends, which lost 3 bases and 2 bases, there was a span of 8 bases. Germline lookup yields CDR1 GTSNPN and CDR2 SVGIG (reference sequence). The CDR3 is 13 residues long. CDR3 sequence (DNA): TGTGCCTGGAGAAGTCCGGGCAATCAGCCCCAGCATTTT. Its translation: CAWRSPGNQPQHF.

This clonotype was seen repeatedly, ten times or more. CDR3 in amino acids: CASSLGPQGNIQYF. CDR3 DNA sequence: TGCGCCAGCAGCTTGGGACCGCAAGGAAACATTCAGTACTTC. The chain has TRBV5-1 and TRBJ2-4; D uncertain. Trimming stripped 0 bases from V and 6 bases from J, with 10 bases between. This CDR3 region has 14 residues. The germline V gene encodes CDR1 SGHRS and CDR2 YFSETQ.

This clonotype was seen repeatedly, ten times or more. As DNA, the CDR3 is TGTGCCACAGGTTTAGTTGCGGGGGGTGAGCAGTTCTTC. Protein sequence: CATGLVAGGEQFF. The gene calls are TRBV2 and TRBJ2-1; 8 bases are shared with TRBD2. Germline lookup yields CDR1 SNHLY and CDR2 FYNNEI. The V and J ends lost 10 bases and 9 bases, in that order; junction bases with no gene match: 11. This CDR3 spans 13 amino acids. Drawing the rest from reference TRBV2 and TRBJ2-1, the complete variable domain is EPEVTQTPSHQVTQMGQEVILRCVPISNHLYFYWYRQILGQKVEFLVSFYNNEISEKSEIFDDQFSVERPDGSNFTLKIRSTKLEDSAMYFCATGLVAGGEQFFGPGTRLTVL.